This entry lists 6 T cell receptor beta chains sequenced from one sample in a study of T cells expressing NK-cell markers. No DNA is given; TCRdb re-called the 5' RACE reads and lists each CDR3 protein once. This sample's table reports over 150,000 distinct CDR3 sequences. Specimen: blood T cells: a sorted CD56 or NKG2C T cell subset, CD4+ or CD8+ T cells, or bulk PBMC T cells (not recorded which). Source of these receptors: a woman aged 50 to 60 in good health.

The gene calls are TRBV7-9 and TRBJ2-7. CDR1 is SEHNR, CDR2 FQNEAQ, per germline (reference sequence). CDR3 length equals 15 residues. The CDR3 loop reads CASSLERFSSWEQYF.

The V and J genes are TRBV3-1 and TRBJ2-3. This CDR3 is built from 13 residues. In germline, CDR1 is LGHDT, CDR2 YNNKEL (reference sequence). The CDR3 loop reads CASSQDLVDTQYF.

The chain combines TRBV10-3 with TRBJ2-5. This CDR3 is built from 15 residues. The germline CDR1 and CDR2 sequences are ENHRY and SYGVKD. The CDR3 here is CAISGGSNPQETQYF.

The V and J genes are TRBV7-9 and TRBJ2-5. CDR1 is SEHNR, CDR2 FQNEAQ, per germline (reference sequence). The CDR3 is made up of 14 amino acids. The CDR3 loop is CASSIPGDLETQYF.

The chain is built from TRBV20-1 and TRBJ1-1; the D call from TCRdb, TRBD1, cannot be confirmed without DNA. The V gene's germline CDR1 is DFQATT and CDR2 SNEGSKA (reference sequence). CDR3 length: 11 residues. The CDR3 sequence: CSAKTTGEAFF.

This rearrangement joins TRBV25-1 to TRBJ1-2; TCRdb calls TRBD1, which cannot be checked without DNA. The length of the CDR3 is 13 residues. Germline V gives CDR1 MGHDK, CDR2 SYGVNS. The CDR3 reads CASSEGDRDGYTF.